This T cell receptor (beta chain) was profiled in a study of blood T cells in healthy people across ages. The study, taken as a whole, reports: Any conclusive comparison of naive versus antigen-experienced cells was prevented by using unsorted PBMCs.

With V trimmed by 6 bases and J by 4 bases, 10 bases remained unmatched. The CDR3 totals 16 residues. CDR1 and CDR2 (germline): MNHEY, SVGAGI. Then a second PCR, running about 6 to 11 cycles, was carried out with a sample-barcoded 5' primer and a J-beta primer mix. A template-switch adaptor containing 12 random nucleotides labeled each cDNA molecule. TCRdb itself ran the 5' RACE reads through MiXCR, one entry per CDR3 protein. This table has about 670,000 distinct CDR3 sequences, over 40% appearing once. As for this clonotype: The antigen remains unidentified.

Input material: blood. This receptor was identified in an elderly man in good health. V is TRBV6-5 and J is TRBJ2-1; TRBD1 agrees at 9 bases. CDR3 bases: TGTGCCAGCAGCCGACAGGGGGTAGGCCTTTACAATGAGCAGTTCTTC. It translates to CASSRQGVGLYNEQFF.